Listed below are T cell receptor beta chains from one sample, sequenced in a study of shared clonotypes between healthy human individuals. Produced via immunoSEQ multiplex PCR; TCRdb's table is partial and in-frame only. Seen here are about 300,000 clones, approximately 79% observed once, and the top ten hold 10%. Specimen: memory CD4+ T cells sorted from blood. All receptors come from a man aged 25 to 40 in good health. The CDR3 runs from the conserved cysteine through the conserved F or W. The order of the fields is V gene, J gene, clone size, D gene, CDR3 protein, CDR3 DNA. The D gene is left open where the match is weak. Size is omitted from some rows. Given values are once, few, many or a class for expanded clones.

V: TRBV27; J: TRBJ2-7; size: .; D: TRBD1; CDR3: CASSRQGNEQYF; DNA: TGTGCCAGCAGTCGACAGGGGAACGAGCAGTACTTC
V: TRBV6-1; J: TRBJ2-1; size: few; D: TRBD2; CDR3: CASSALAGGTNEQFF; DNA: TGTGCCAGCAGTGCACTAGCGGGAGGGACCAATGAGCAGTTCTTC
V: TRBV5-6; J: TRBJ2-6; size: .; D: .; CDR3: CASSLDSGANVLTF; DNA: TGTGCCAGCAGCTTGGACTCTGGGGCCAACGTCCTGACTTTC
V: TRBV5-5; J: TRBJ2-1; size: .; D: .; CDR3: CASSLESGRPTLGQFF; DNA: TGTGCCAGCAGCTTGGAAAGCGGGCGCCCTACCCTAGGGCAGTTCTTC
V: TRBV18; J: TRBJ2-1; size: many; D: .; CDR3: CASSPGRSGANEQFF; DNA: TGTGCCAGCTCACCCGGCAGATCAGGGGCCAATGAGCAGTTCTTC
V: TRBV5-1; J: TRBJ2-5; size: .; D: .; CDR3: CASSLEETQYF; DNA: TGCGCCAGCAGCTTAGAAGAGACCCAGTACTTC
V: TRBV28; J: TRBJ2-1; size: .; D: TRBD1; CDR3: CASGEPGQGNDEQFF; DNA: TGTGCCAGCGGCGAGCCCGGACAGGGGAATGATGAGCAGTTCTTC
V: TRBV28; J: TRBJ1-4; size: .; D: TRBD1; CDR3: CASSLWEGTGLGKLFF; DNA: TGTGCCAGCAGTTTATGGGAGGGGACAGGTCTCGGAAAACTGTTTTTT
V: TRBV15; J: TRBJ1-3; size: few; D: .; CDR3: CATSRDLASQGTIYF; DNA: TGTGCCACCAGCAGAGATTTGGCCTCACAGGGCACCATATATTTT
V: TRBV5-3; J: TRBJ2-1; size: .; D: TRBD2; CDR3: CARSQVLAGDGEQFF; DNA: TGTGCCAGAAGCCAAGTACTAGCGGGAGATGGGGAGCAGTTCTTC
V: TRBV2; J: TRBJ2-7; size: few; D: .; CDR3: CATGTTHLEQYF; DNA: TGTGCCACCGGGACGACCCACCTCGAGCAGTACTTC
V: TRBV28; J: TRBJ2-1; size: .; D: .; CDR3: CASSWAGIYNEQFF; DNA: TGTGCCAGCAGTTGGGCGGGAATCTACAATGAGCAGTTCTTC
V: TRBV5-1; J: TRBJ2-5; size: once; D: .; CDR3: CASSRKPLRDKENQYF; DNA: TGCGCCAGCAGCAGAAAGCCACTACGGGACAAGGAAAACCAGTACTTC
V: TRBV7-9; J: TRBJ1-4; size: .; D: .; CDR3: CASSLEAGRANEKLFF; DNA: TGTGCCAGCAGCTTAGAGGCAGGGAGGGCTAATGAAAAACTGTTTTTT
V: TRBV6-1; J: TRBJ1-3; size: .; D: .; CDR3: CASSIGPSSGNTIYF; DNA: TGTGCCAGCAGCATAGGACCGAGTTCTGGAAACACCATATATTTT
V: TRBV5-5; J: TRBJ2-7; size: .; D: .; CDR3: CASSLTLDTREQYF; DNA: TGTGCCAGCAGCCTGACCCTTGACACACGGGAGCAGTACTTC
V: TRBV11-3; J: TRBJ2-1; size: .; D: .; CDR3: CASSSLTGPYNEQFF; DNA: TGTGCCAGCAGCTCGCTGACTGGGCCCTACAATGAGCAGTTCTTC
V: TRBV10-1; J: TRBJ2-5; size: once; D: .; CDR3: CASSERTGRDQETQYF; DNA: TGCGCCAGCAGTGAGAGAACAGGAAGAGACCAAGAGACCCAGTACTTC
V: TRBV10-3; J: TRBJ2-5; size: .; D: .; CDR3: CAISGVGKETQYF; DNA: TGTGCCATCAGTGGGGTAGGGAAAGAGACCCAGTACTTC
V: TRBV6-5; J: TRBJ2-7; size: .; D: TRBD2; CDR3: CASSYSLAGAYEQYF; DNA: TGTGCCAGCAGTTACTCCCTAGCGGGAGCCTACGAGCAGTACTTC
V: TRBV7-2; J: TRBJ2-4; size: few; D: TRBD1; CDR3: CASSLGTGGANIQYF; DNA: TGTGCCAGCAGCTTAGGGACAGGGGGCGCGAACATTCAGTACTTC
V: TRBV7-9; J: TRBJ1-2; size: once; D: .; CDR3: CASSRREVNYGYTF; DNA: TGTGCCAGCAGCCGTCGTGAAGTTAACTATGGCTACACCTTC
V: TRBV5-5; J: TRBJ2-1; size: .; D: TRBD1; CDR3: CASSYRGFENNEQFF; DNA: TGTGCCAGCAGCTACAGGGGATTCGAAAACAATGAGCAGTTCTTC
V: TRBV16; J: TRBJ1-1; size: .; D: .; CDR3: CASSQLGGAGETEAFF; DNA: TGTGCCAGCAGCCAATTGGGGGGCGCGGGAGAAACTGAAGCTTTCTTT
V: TRBV4-1; J: TRBJ2-1; size: .; D: .; CDR3: CASSQGGVTYNEQFF; DNA: TGCGCCAGCAGCCAAGGGGGCGTTACCTACAATGAGCAGTTCTTC
V: TRBV6-1; J: TRBJ2-7; size: few; D: TRBD2; CDR3: CASSKATSGRSSYAYEQYF; DNA: TGTGCCAGCAGTAAAGCTACTAGCGGGAGATCATCTTACGCCTACGAGCAGTACTTC
V: TRBV2; J: TRBJ2-7; size: .; D: TRBD2; CDR3: CASPSKPRTSGNYEQYF; DNA: TGTGCCAGCCCGTCCAAACCCCGGACTAGCGGGAACTACGAGCAGTACTTC
V: TRBV19; J: TRBJ1-2; size: few; D: TRBD1; CDR3: CASRTGTGEGGGYTF; DNA: TGTGCCAGTAGGACCGGGACAGGGGAAGGTGGAGGCTACACCTTC
V: TRBV30; J: TRBJ2-7; size: .; D: .; CDR3: CAWSVRSRLGEQYF; DNA: TGTGCCTGGAGTGTTAGGTCTCGGTTAGGTGAGCAGTACTTC
V: TRBV28; J: TRBJ2-2; size: .; D: .; CDR3: CASKTDRTNTGELFF; DNA: TGTGCCAGCAAAACTGACAGGACGAACACCGGGGAGCTGTTTTTT
V: TRBV28; J: TRBJ1-5; size: .; D: .; CDR3: CAISTGVGIAQHF; DNA: TGTGCCATCAGTACAGGAGTAGGTATCGCCCAGCATTTT
V: TRBV6-1; J: TRBJ1-3; size: .; D: .; CDR3: CASSEGRGNTIYF; DNA: TGTGCCAGCAGTGAGGGGCGGGGAAACACCATATATTTT
V: TRBV4-2; J: TRBJ2-2; size: .; D: .; CDR3: CASSQLQGETGELFF; DNA: TGTGCCAGCAGCCAATTACAGGGTGAAACCGGGGAGCTGTTTTTT
V: TRBV19; J: TRBJ2-7; size: .; D: .; CDR3: CASSRTHSYEQYF; DNA: TGTGCCAGTAGTAGGACTCATTCCTACGAGCAGTACTTC
V: TRBV28; J: TRBJ1-5; size: .; D: TRBD1; CDR3: CASSTIQGSGNQPQHF; DNA: TGTGCCAGCAGTACAATACAGGGGTCGGGCAATCAGCCCCAGCATTTT